Sequencing of this T cell receptor beta chain was carried out in a study of identical twins. Findings and limits, study-wide: Reduced insertions were recorded for abundant cord blood beta clonotypes, with no such pattern in memory repertoires.

TCRdb independently ran MiXCR on the 5' RACE reads; one entry per CDR3 protein. The profile shows about 690,000 distinct CDR3 sequences, 6.1% of them singletons. Ten or more counts support this clonotype. Its antigen is not identified. The sequenced sample consisted of naive T cells sorted from blood. This TCR was recovered from a man younger than 35 in good health.

The CDR3 DNA follows: TGCGCCAGCAGCCTACAAGACCAGGGTTACTCTGGAAACACCATATATTTT. Translation: CASSLQDQGYSGNTIYF. The chain combines TRBV4-3 with TRBJ1-3; maybe TRBD1 (5 bases). CDR3 length equals 17 residues. Trimming stripped 4 bases from V and 0 bases from J, with 16 bases between. CDR1 and CDR2 (germline): LGHNA, YSLEER.